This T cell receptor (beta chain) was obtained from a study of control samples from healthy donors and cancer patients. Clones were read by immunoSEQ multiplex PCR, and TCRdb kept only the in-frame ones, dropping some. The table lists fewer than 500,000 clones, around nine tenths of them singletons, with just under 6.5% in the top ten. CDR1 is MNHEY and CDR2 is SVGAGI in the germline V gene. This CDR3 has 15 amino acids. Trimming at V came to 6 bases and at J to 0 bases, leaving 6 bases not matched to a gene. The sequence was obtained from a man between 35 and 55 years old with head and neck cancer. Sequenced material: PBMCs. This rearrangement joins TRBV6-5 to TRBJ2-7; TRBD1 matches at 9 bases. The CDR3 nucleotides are TGTGCCAGCAGCGCCGGGACAGGGCTCTCCTACGAGCAGTACTTC. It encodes CASSAGTGLSYEQYF.